Below, one T cell receptor (beta chain) is given with its context. No antigen is known for it. No quality values exist for individual bases; no much larger clone is one base distant. The data stem from a study of blood T cell repertoires in COVID-19 (dated by TCRdb to the early 2020s). For the wider study: The collaborator samples originated in the United States, Italy and Spain and spanned the acute and convalescent phases of COVID-19. The samples were drawn from the first 160 participants of the ongoing ImmuneRACE study and from about 1,200 subjects provided by 6 global collaborators. The dataset comprised deeply sampled blood TCRbeta repertoires from subjects exposed to, actively infected with, or recovered from COVID-19. Where available, HLA class I and class II types were obtained from metadata supplied by the sample provider rather than from assay-based typing. The repertoires were made available in a free public database intended to serve as a resource for research on the immune response to SARS-CoV-2. A de-identified subject ID, COVID-19 status, age in years and sex were almost always included in the sample metadata. The prospective study material was composed of cDNA or gDNA derived from T cells, B-cell-depleted T cells, or PBMCs.

Spanning cysteine to phenylalanine, the CDR3 consists of 14 amino acids. Here the CDR3 DNA is all that survives: 42 bases in frame from base 1. Germline trimming: 3 bases from V, 3 bases from J; junction bases outside gene matches: 3. CDR1 and CDR2 are read off the germline V gene as ENHRY and SYGVKD. Overall results and qualifications from the work: The quantity of clinical and demographic metadata differed by source and by participant and was supplied without curation.

The collaborating institutions used their own protocols to collect whole blood in K2EDTA tubes. For TCRbeta analysis, collaborator samples were shipped as frozen whole blood, as isolated PBMCs, or as DNA extracted from either sample type. The immunoSEQ Assay, a bias-controlled multiplex PCR, was used to amplify TCRbeta CDR3 regions from genomic DNA. The study's processing was this. Within the assay, amplification of reference gene primers was used to estimate how many nucleated cells each sample contained. To quantify the absolute abundance of each unique TCRbeta CDR3 rearrangement, sequence reads were collapsed and filtered. For each sample, productive Simpson clonality was calculated as the square root of Simpson's diversity index across productive rearrangements. The clones in this table, taken by TCRdb from immuneACCESS, are in-frame only. Not every clone is retained; where verified, under half of the shortfall comes from an unresolved V gene, and the cause of the rest is unknown. V, J and clone size were drawn from that table, and D and trimming were deduced from the DNA. The sample includes 150,000 to 200,000 clones, with around 78% observed a single time. Clones ranked in the top ten supply around 2.8% of the sample.

This sequence uses TRBV10-3 and TRBJ1-2; a stretch of 8 junction bases matches TRBD1. The receptor's source is a woman at least 80 years old with active or convalescent COVID-19. The sample taken for sequencing was peripheral blood. The sequenced DNA is TGTGCCATCAGTGACTCGACAGGGGACTATGGCTACACCTTC. Its protein is CAISDSTGDYGYTF.